This TCR beta chain is drawn from a study of T-cell memory formation after mild COVID-19. Study summary: Largely, the TCR clusters proved donor specific. Whole-study results and caveats: CD4/CD8 balance held among clones contracting day 15 to 85, and later expanders leaned CD4+. Certain responding clones were present in pre-infection memory, suggesting participation of cross-reactive memory.

On this clonotype: Its matching antigen is unknown.

Employing constant-segment primers, 5'RACE generated TCR alpha and TCR beta cDNA libraries bearing sample barcodes and UMIs. TCRdb called the 5' RACE reads again in MiXCR, with one record for every CDR3 protein. The data show approximately 240,000 distinct CDR3 sequences, about 15% seen once. J gave up 5 bases and V 5 bases, and 10 bases lay outside the gene matches. Per germline, CDR1 LNHNV and CDR2 YYDKDF (reference sequence). This CDR3 spans 15 amino acids. The sequenced sample was PBMCs or a T cell subset sorted from them (not recorded which). The TCR originated in a man between 18 and 35 years old who had mild COVID-19 (a few samples of this study predate the infection). Cell type and time point are not known. The rearrangement joins TRBV15 to TRBJ1-2, with TRBD1 matching 8 bases. CDR3 protein: CATSLDRAPLYGYTF. For the CDR3, the DNA is TGTGCCACCAGCTTGGACAGGGCCCCCCTATATGGCTACACCTTC. Together with reference TRBV15 and TRBJ1-2, the CDR3 gives the full variable domain: DAMVIQNPRYQVTQFGKPVTLSCSQTLNHNVMYWYQQKSSQAPKLLFHYYDKDFNNEADTPDNFQSRRPNTSFCFLDIRSPGLGDTAMYLCATSLDRAPLYGYTFGSGTRLTVV.